Listed here are 3 T cell receptor beta chains from one sample, sequenced in a study of blood T cell repertoires in COVID-19 (dated by TCRdb to between 2020 and 2021). Library preparation employed the immunoSEQ multiplex PCR assay. This is the immuneACCESS table as TCRdb keeps it, with only in-frame sequences that have V and J called. A part of the clones is gone; compared with another copy, unresolved V genes explain less than half, and the rest is unexplained. This sample holds 35,000 to 50,000 clones; approximately 80% were observed only once. The ten largest account for about 14% of the sample. Sequences were obtained from peripheral blood. The receptors here all came from a man in his fifties or sixties with active or convalescent COVID-19.

This chain joins TRBV14 and TRBJ2-5; D is unresolved. CDR3 length equals 14 residues. Trimming cost V 4 bases and J 2 bases, with 11 bases left between them. Germline lookup yields CDR1 SGHDN and CDR2 FVKESK. CDR3 protein: CASSPHGSQETQYF. CDR3 sequence (DNA): TGTGCCAGCAGCCCGCACGGGTCACAAGAGACCCAGTACTTC.

V and J are TRBV25-1 and TRBJ1-5, with TRBD1 as a possible D gene (5 bases). V shed 1 base and J shed 6 bases, with 13 bases lying between them. Germline values: CDR1 MGHDK, CDR2 SYGVNS. This CDR3 has 15 residues. CDR3 DNA sequence: TGTGCCAGCAGTGAATCCGCAGGGTTGGGTCAGCCCCAGCATTTT. Its protein is CASSESAGLGQPQHF.

V is TRBV5-4 and J is TRBJ2-7, with TRBD2 as a possible D gene (6 bases). This CDR3 is 15 amino acids long. The V and J ends lost 0 bases and 3 bases respectively, with 13 bases between them. Germline CDR1 SGHNT, CDR2 YYREEE (reference sequence). In DNA, the CDR3 is TGTGCCAGCAGCTTGGGGGGACTCGCCGACTACGAGCAGTACTTC. Residues: CASSLGGLADYEQYF.